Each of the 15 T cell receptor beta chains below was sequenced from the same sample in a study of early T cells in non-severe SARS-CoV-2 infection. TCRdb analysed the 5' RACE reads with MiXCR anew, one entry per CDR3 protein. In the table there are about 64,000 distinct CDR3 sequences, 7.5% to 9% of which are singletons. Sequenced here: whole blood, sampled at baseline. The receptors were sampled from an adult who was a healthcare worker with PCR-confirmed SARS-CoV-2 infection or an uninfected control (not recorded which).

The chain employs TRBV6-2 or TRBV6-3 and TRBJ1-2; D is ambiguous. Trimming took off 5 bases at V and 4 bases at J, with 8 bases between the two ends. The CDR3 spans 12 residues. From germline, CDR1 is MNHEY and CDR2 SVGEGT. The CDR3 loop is CASSGRIYGYTF. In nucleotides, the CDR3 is TGTGCCAGCAGTGGGCGAATCTATGGCTACACCTTC.

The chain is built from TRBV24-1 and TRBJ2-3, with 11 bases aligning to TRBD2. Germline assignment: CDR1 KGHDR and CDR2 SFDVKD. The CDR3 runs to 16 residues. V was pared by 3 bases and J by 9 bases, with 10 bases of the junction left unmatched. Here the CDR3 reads CATSDEETSGTLTQYF. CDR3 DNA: TGTGCCACCAGTGATGAGGAGACTAGCGGGACCTTAACGCAGTATTTT.

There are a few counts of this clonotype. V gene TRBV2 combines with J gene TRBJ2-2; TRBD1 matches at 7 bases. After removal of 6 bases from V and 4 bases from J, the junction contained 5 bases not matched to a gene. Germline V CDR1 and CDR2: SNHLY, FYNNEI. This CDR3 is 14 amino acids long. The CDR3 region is CASRDRPFTGELFF. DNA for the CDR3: TGTGCCAGCAGGGACAGGCCTTTCACCGGGGAGCTGTTTTTT.

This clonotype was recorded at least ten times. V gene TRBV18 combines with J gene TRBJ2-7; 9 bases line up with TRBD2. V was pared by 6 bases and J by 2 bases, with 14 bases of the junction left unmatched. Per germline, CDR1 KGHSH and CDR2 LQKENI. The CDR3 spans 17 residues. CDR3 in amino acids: CASSPGLARRLAYEQYF. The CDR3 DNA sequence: TGTGCCAGCTCGCCGGGACTAGCTAGGCGGTTGGCCTACGAGCAGTACTTC.

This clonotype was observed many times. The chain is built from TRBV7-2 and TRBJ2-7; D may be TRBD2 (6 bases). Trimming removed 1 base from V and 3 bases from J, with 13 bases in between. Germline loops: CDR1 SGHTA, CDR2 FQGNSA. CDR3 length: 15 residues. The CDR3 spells CASSLGAGGVYEQYF. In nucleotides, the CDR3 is TGTGCCAGCAGCTTAGGGGCAGGCGGGGTCTACGAGCAGTACTTC.

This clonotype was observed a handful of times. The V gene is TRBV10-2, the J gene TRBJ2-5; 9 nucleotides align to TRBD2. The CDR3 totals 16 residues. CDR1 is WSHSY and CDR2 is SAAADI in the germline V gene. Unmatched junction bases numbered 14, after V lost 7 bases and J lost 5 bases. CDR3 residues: CASKLPLAGGHETQYF. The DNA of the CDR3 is TGCGCCAGCAAATTACCCCTGGCGGGAGGGCACGAGACCCAGTACTTC.

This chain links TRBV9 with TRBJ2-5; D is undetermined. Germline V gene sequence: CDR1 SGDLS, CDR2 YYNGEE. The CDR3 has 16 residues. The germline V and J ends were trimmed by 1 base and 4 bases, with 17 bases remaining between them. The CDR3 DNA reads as TGTGCCAGCAGCGTATCCCTCTCTTCCGGGCGAGAGACCCAGTACTTC. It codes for CASSVSLSSGRETQYF. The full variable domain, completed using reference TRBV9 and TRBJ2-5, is DSGVTQTPKHLITATGQRVTLRCSPRSGDLSVYWYQQSLDQGLQFLIQYYNGEERAKGNILERFSAQQFPDLHSELNLSSLELGDSALYFCASSVSLSSGRETQYFGPGTRLLVL.

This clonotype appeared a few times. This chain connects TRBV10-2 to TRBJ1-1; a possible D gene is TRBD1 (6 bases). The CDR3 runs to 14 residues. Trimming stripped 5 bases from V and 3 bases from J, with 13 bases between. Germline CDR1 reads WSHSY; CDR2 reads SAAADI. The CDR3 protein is CASSRAGEDTEAFF. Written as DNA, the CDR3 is TGCGCCAGCAGTAGGGCAGGGGAAGACACTGAAGCTTTCTTT.

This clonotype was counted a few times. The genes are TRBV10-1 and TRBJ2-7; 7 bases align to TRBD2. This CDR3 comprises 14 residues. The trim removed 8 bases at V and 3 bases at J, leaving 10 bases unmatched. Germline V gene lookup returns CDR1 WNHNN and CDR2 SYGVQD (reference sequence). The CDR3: CASSEGGPGYEQYF. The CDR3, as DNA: TGCGCCAGCTCGGAGGGAGGGCCGGGCTACGAGCAGTACTTC.

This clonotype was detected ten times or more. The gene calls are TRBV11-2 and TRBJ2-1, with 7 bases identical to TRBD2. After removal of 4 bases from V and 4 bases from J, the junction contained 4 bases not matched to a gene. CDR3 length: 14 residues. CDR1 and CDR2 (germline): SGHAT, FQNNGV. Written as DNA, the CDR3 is TGTGCCAGCAGCTACGGGAGGCAATACAATGAGCAGTTCTTC. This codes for CASSYGRQYNEQFF.

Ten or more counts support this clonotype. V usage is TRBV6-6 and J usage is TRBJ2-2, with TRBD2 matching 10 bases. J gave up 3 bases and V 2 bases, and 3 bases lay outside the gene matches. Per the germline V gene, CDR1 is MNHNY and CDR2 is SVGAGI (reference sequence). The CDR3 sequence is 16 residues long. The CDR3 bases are TGTGCCAGCAGTTACCCTAGCGGGAGTTACACCGGGGAGCTGTTTTTT. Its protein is CASSYPSGSYTGELFF.

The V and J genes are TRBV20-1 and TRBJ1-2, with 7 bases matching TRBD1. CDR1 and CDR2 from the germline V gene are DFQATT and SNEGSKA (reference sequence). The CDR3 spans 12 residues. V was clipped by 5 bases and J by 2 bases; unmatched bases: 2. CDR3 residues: CSAGGGNYGYTF. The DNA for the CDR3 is TGCAGTGCTGGAGGGGGCAACTATGGCTACACCTTC.

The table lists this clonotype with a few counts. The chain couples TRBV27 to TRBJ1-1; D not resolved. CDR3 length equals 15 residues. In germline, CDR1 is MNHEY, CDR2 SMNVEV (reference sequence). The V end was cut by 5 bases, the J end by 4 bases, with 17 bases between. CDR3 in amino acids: CASSPSPAWSTEAFF. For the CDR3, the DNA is TGTGCCAGCAGTCCCTCACCCGCCTGGTCCACTGAAGCTTTCTTT.

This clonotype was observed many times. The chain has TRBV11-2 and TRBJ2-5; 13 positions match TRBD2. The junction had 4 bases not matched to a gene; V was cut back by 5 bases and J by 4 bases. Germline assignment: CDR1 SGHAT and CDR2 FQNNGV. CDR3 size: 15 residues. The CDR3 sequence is CASSRRTSGGETQYF. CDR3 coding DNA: TGTGCCAGCAGCCGACGGACTAGCGGGGGAGAGACCCAGTACTTC.

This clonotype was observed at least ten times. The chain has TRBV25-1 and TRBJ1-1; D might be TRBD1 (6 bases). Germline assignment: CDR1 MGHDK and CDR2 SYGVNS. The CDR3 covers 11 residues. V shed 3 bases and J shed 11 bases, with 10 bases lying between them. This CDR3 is CASSEWGAAFF. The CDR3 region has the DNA TGTGCCAGCAGTGAGTGGGGGGCCGCTTTCTTT.